Listed below are T cell receptor beta chains from one sample, sequenced in a study of breast tumors, draining lymph nodes, adjacent tissues. Via MiXCR, TCRdb re-called the multiplex PCR reads, giving one row per CDR3 protein. The table lists under 110,000 distinct CDR3 sequences, 30% of them singletons. The sequencing input was axillary lymph node tissue. The receptor source for this set is a female donor with breast cancer. Some clones in this sample may be carry-over from other donors' samples. Both conserved end residues are part of each CDR3. The listing skips clone size in some rows; elsewhere it reads once, few, many or a size class.

TRBV25-1	many	TRBJ2-1	CASSAFRGDNEQFF
TRBV19	many	TRBJ2-5	CTSSSVPGGAGETQYF
TRBV2	many	TRBJ1-2	CASNSGGPSYGYTF
TRBV9	many	TRBJ2-2	CASSLHQRGSFGELFF
TRBV5-1	many	TRBJ1-5	CASSFNGNQPQHF
TRBV5-8	many	TRBJ2-5	CASSLALAGEETQYF
TRBV6-5	many	TRBJ1-6	CASSYSLGYSPLHF
TRBV7-2	many	TRBJ1-3	CASSLNGGAGNTIYF
TRBV12-3/TRBV12-4	NA	TRBJ2-1	CASSLGGTLETSGYNEQFF
TRBV29-1	NA	TRBJ1-2	CSDRRDTVYGYTF
TRBV7-2	NA	TRBJ1-1	CASSFDRVGTEAFF
TRBV5-1	many	TRBJ1-3	CASSLDGGLGNTIYF
TRBV29-1	NA	TRBJ2-1	CSVVGTPGSYNEQFF
TRBV19	many	TRBJ2-1	CASNEGQVNNEQFF
TRBV11-1	many	TRBJ2-3	CASSLAISTDTQYF
TRBV5-6	many	TRBJ2-3	CASSLEVGNTDTQYF
TRBV7-3	NA	TRBJ1-6	CASIGSSYNSPLHF
TRBV9	many	TRBJ1-2	CASSVGGPNYGYTF
TRBV5-1	NA	TRBJ2-2	CASSPGTGDTGELFF
TRBV10-3	once	TRBJ1-2	CATRDRPLYGYTF
TRBV6-1	many	TRBJ2-7	CASSLGTLAYEQYF
TRBV27	NA	TRBJ1-3	CASSYRGTYSGNTIYF
TRBV11-2	many	TRBJ2-5	CASSPSGSASTQYF
TRBV20-1	many	TRBJ2-1	CRGDEQFF
TRBV11-2	many	TRBJ2-3	CASSLNILGTDTQYF
TRBV29-1	many	TRBJ2-2	CSVATSGRVRDTGELFF
TRBV7-9	many	TRBJ2-1	CASSPPFGWSSYNEQFF
TRBV3-1	few	TRBJ1-5	CASSQGADRNQPQHF
TRBV2	many	TRBJ1-4	CASNWATNEKLFF